This TCR beta chain is from a study of blood T cell repertoires in COVID-19. Turning to the study itself: The cDNA or gDNA used as material had been derived from T cells, B-cell-depleted T cells, or PBMCs.

Allocation to cohorts depended on clinical history reported by the participants. Among Cohort 3 donors, those recovered had two negative PCRs, clearance, or symptom resolution. Sequencing used immunoSEQ multiplex PCR; TCRdb keeps in-frame clones, though not all of them. Of around 150,000 clones in the sample, 80% to 90% were seen once. This CDR3 has 16 residues. V was clipped by 7 bases and J by 8 bases; unmatched bases: 19. Germline V gene lookup returns CDR1 PRHDT and CDR2 FYEKMQ (reference sequence). The source material was PBMCs or T cells enriched from blood (not recorded which). This chain connects TRBV13 to TRBJ1-2; 7 nucleotides match TRBD1. The receptor's source is a man aged 45 to 65 who had recovered from COVID-19. In nucleotides, the CDR3 is TGTGCCAGCACTAGGGGGCAGGGGATCTCCTATCGGGGCTACACCTTC. This codes for CASTRGQGISYRGYTF.